This TCR beta chain was profiled in a study of blood T cell repertoires in COVID-19. The wider study: The samples span acute and convalescent COVID-19 from the United States, Italy and Spain. Sample material is recorded as cDNA or gDNA derived from T cells, B-cell-depleted T cells, or PBMCs.

CDR1 and CDR2 from the germline V gene are LNHDA and SQIVND (reference sequence). The CDR3 is 16 amino acids. The ends were cut back, 3 bases at V and 2 bases at J, with 14 bases in the middle. Participants had their cohort set by participant-reported clinical history. TCRdb's table, derived via immunoSEQ multiplex PCR, lists solely in-frame clones and lacks some. Here the sample spans 200,000 to 250,000 clones, about 90% being singletons. The TCR sequence derives from a man younger than 40 who had recovered from COVID-19. The chain carries TRBV19 and TRBJ1-3, with D maybe TRBD1 (6 bases). Sequenced sample: PBMCs or T cells enriched from blood (not recorded which). CDR3 sequence: CASSMGTPQTGNTIYF. The CDR3 bases are TGTGCCAGTAGTATGGGGACACCCCAAACTGGAAACACCATATATTTT.